This is a list of T cell receptor beta chains from one sample in a study of T-cell reconstitution after alpha-beta-depleted transplantation in children. One entry per CDR3 protein, called by TCRdb with MiXCR from the PCR reads. The sample comprises around 580,000 distinct CDR3 sequences, roughly 24% of which are singletons, and roughly 13% rests with the top ten. The sample in question was PBMCs, mostly from graft donor cells, obtained 360 days after TCRalphabeta/CD19-depleted stem cell transplant. These receptors all come from a boy in the first two years of life who had a stem cell transplant for acute myeloid leukemia, so the T cells may come from the graft donor. Both conserved end residues are part of each CDR3. D genes are given only for firm matches. Where a row states a size, it is once, few, many or the class of an expanded clone; other rows omit it.

j_call | v_call | d_call | clone_size | cdr3_nt | cdr3_aa
TRBJ2-5 | TRBV12-3/TRBV12-4 | . | . | TGTGCCAGCAGTTGGGGGGGCCGTTGGGAGACCCAGTACTTC | CASSWGGRWETQYF
TRBJ2-3 | TRBV29-1 | . | many | TGCAGCGCCTTTACTAGCACAGATACGCAGTATTTT | CSAFTSTDTQYF
TRBJ2-2 | TRBV7-9 | . | many | TGTGCCAGCAGCTCAGCGGGCGGGAACACCGGGGAGCTGTTTTTT | CASSSAGGNTGELFF
TRBJ2-1 | TRBV20-1 | . | . | TGCAGTGCTATCCCCGGACACGAGACGGAAATCTACAATGAGCAGTTCTTC | CSAIPGHETEIYNEQFF
TRBJ2-3 | TRBV12-3/TRBV12-4 | . | many | TGTGCCAGCAGACCTACAGGGTTAGCAGATACGCAGTATTTT | CASRPTGLADTQYF
TRBJ2-3 | TRBV7-2 | TRBD2 | many | TGTGCCAGCAGCACTAGCGGGGGGGCTAGCACAGATACGCAGTATTTT | CASSTSGGASTDTQYF
TRBJ1-5 | TRBV21-1 | . | many | TGTGCCAGCAGCAAACGGCGGGAGACAGGGACCCCTTCTCAGCCCCAGCATTTT | CASSKRRETGTPSQPQHF
TRBJ2-6 | TRBV6-2/TRBV6-3 | . | many | TGTGCCAGCAGGAGCGGGCTCTGGGGGGCCAACGTCCTGACTTTC | CASRSGLWGANVLTF
TRBJ2-7 | TRBV7-2 | . | few | TGTGCCAGCAGCTTACTGGGGCAGACACCACCCTACGAGCAGTACTTC | CASSLLGQTPPYEQYF
TRBJ2-3 | TRBV27 | . | few | TGTGCCACCACGTCTGTAGATACGCAGTATTTT | CATTSVDTQYF
TRBJ2-1 | TRBV4-1 | TRBD2 | few | TGCGCCAGCAGCCACCTGACTAGCGGGGGGAACAATGAGCAGTTCTTC | CASSHLTSGGNNEQFF
TRBJ1-3 | TRBV29-1 | . | few | TGCAGCGCACGCTCCGGGACGGGGGTCTCTGGAAACACCATATATTTT | CSARSGTGVSGNTIYF
TRBJ2-3 | TRBV20-1 | TRBD2 | . | TGCAGTGCCAGACTAGCGGGCTTCACAGATACGCAGTATTTT | CSARLAGFTDTQYF
TRBJ1-4 | TRBV12-3/TRBV12-4 | . | few | TGTGCCAGCAGTTTGTCGGGGGCAGGAACTAATGAAAAACTGTTTTTT | CASSLSGAGTNEKLFF
TRBJ2-5 | TRBV12-3/TRBV12-4 | . | few | TGTGCCAGCAGTCCCGCCGGAACCTATCAAGAGACCCAGTACTTC | CASSPAGTYQETQYF
TRBJ1-1 | TRBV18 | . | . | TGTGCCAGTTCTCGGGGGGCTCGAGAGACTGAAGCTTTCTTT | CASSRGARETEAFF
TRBJ2-7 | TRBV27 | . | many | TGTGCCAGCAGCCACGACAGGTCCTACGAGCAGTACTTC | CASSHDRSYEQYF
TRBJ2-1 | TRBV20-1 | . | few | TGCAGTGCTAGAGCCACAGGTCGAAGAAGCGAGCAGTTCTTC | CSARATGRRSEQFF
TRBJ1-2 | TRBV29-1 | . | few | TGCAGCGTTGAAGGGCAGCCGATTAACTATGGCTACACCTTC | CSVEGQPINYGYTF
TRBJ2-3 | TRBV20-1 | TRBD2 | . | TGCAGGTTGACGCGGGGGACCCCTTCCCACACAGATACGCAGTATTTT | CRLTRGTPSHTDTQYF
TRBJ1-2 | TRBV20-1 | . | many | TGCAGTGCCTCGGCCCAACTTTTGTATGGCTACACCTTC | CSASAQLLYGYTF
TRBJ1-1 | TRBV20-1 | . | few | TGCAGTGGTGCCGGGCGCGGCACTGAAGCTTTCTTT | CSGAGRGTEAFF
TRBJ1-2 | TRBV27 | . | many | TGTGCCAGCAGCCGGAGGGTCTTGGATGGCTACACCTTC | CASSRRVLDGYTF
TRBJ2-5 | TRBV28 | . | . | TGTGCCAGCAGTTTTGGGTCAGGGAGGGAGACCCAGTACTTC | CASSFGSGRETQYF
TRBJ2-3 | TRBV7-3 | . | . | TGTGCCAGCAGCTCCGGGACCACCCCAGATACGCAGTATTTT | CASSSGTTPDTQYF
TRBJ2-5 | TRBV20-1 | TRBD1 | . | TGCAGTGCTAGCCCCTGGGACAGGGACGGTGAGACCCAGTACTTC | CSASPWDRDGETQYF
TRBJ2-7 | TRBV7-9 | TRBD2 | . | TGTGCCAGCAGCCAAAGCGCGGGAGGGAATGTCTACGAGCAGTACTTC | CASSQSAGGNVYEQYF